This T cell receptor beta chain was documented in a study of memory CD4+ T cells and cytomegalovirus serostatus. Single viable CD3+CD4+CD8-CD45RO+ cells were sorted as the memory CD4+ T cells. CDR1 and CDR2 (germline): LNHDA, SQIVND (reference sequence). The CDR3 consists of 14 residues. V shed 8 bases, J shed 3 bases, and the junction held 9 bases outside the gene matches. The table came from immunoSEQ multiplex PCR; TCRdb's copy has only in-frame clones and leaves some out. The data hold approximately 40,000 clones, with approximately 84% observed a single time. The rearrangement joins TRBV19 to TRBJ1-1; 7 positions agree with TRBD1. Sequenced material: memory CD4+ T cells from blood. The clonotype originates from an adult in good health and CMV-seronegative. In nucleotides, the CDR3 is TGTGCCAGTCAGGACAGGTGGAGGGACACTGAAGCTTTCTTT. It codes for CASQDRWRDTEAFF. Using reference TRBV19 and TRBJ1-1 for the parts outside the CDR3, the full variable domain is DGGITQSPKYLFRKEGQNVTLSCEQNLNHDAMYWYRQDPGQGLRLIYYSQIVNDFQKGDIAEGYSVSREKKESFPLTVTSAQKNPTAFYLCASQDRWRDTEAFFGQGTRLTVV.